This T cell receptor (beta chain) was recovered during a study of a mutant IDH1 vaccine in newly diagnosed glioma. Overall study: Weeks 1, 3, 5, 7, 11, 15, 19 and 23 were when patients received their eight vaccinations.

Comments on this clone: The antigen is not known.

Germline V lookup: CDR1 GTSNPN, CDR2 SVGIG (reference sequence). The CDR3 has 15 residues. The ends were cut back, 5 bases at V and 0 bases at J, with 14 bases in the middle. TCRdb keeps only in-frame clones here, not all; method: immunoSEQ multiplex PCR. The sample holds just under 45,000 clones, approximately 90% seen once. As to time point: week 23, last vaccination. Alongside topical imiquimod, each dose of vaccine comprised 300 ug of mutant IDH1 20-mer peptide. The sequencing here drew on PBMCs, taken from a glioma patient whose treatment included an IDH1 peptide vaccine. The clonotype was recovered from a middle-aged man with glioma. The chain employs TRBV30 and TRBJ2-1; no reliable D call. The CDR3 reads CAWDGEGTSYNEQFF. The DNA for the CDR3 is TGTGCCTGGGATGGGGAAGGAACCTCCTACAATGAGCAGTTCTTC.